The 31 T cell receptor beta chains below come from one sample, sequenced in a study of graft-versus-host responses after intestinal transplantation. Some clones are missing from TCRdb's copy, which holds only in-frame ones; the method was immunoSEQ multiplex PCR. Of approximately 22,000 clones listed, more than 40% were seen once; the top ten hold 0.88%. The specimen comprised alloreactive CD4+ T cells from a mixed lymphocyte reaction culture, sampled before intestinal transplant. Subset specified: CFSE-low proliferating T cells sorted from approximately 6-day pre-transplant mixed lymphocyte reaction (GvH or HvG direction). Receptor source: a human patient who received an intestinal transplant.

This clone showed up just a few times. V gene TRBV10-3 combines with J gene TRBJ1-5; D gene ambiguous. Trimming pared 6 bases from V and 7 bases from J, leaving 13 bases between. The CDR3 contains 13 residues. The germline CDR1 and CDR2 sequences are ENHRY and SYGVKD. In nucleotides, the CDR3 is TGTGCCATCAGAGGAGAAGGAGGACAGCCCCAGCATTTT. Amino acids: CAIRGEGGQPQHF.

In this sample, this clone turned up a few times. The gene calls are TRBV29-1 and TRBJ1-4, with 10 bases identical to TRBD1. This CDR3 region has 14 residues. With 7 bases clipped from V and 7 bases from J, the junction kept 9 bases outside the gene matches. The germline CDR1 and CDR2 sequences are SQVTM and ANQGSEA. CDR3 residues: CSAYDRGRTEKLFF. Here the CDR3 DNA reads TGCAGCGCCTACGACAGGGGGCGCACTGAAAAACTGTTTTTT.

This clone was detected only once. The genes are TRBV25-1 and TRBJ2-7, with TRBD2 matching 8 bases. The ends lost 4 bases at V and 4 bases at J; junction bases unmatched: 6. The CDR3 spans 14 residues. Germline CDR1 and CDR2: MGHDK and SYGVNS. CDR3 sequence reads: CASSVVGGGYEQYF. CDR3 sequence (DNA): TGTGCCAGCAGTGTTGTCGGGGGGGGATACGAGCAGTACTTC.

The chain links TRBV18 to TRBJ2-7, with TRBD2 as a possible D gene (6 bases). Germline V gene lookup returns CDR1 KGHSH and CDR2 LQKENI. The CDR3 has 13 amino acids. V was clipped by 2 bases and J by 6 bases, with 11 bases between them. The CDR3 is CASSPGGVSEQYF. The CDR3 DNA is TGTGCCAGCTCACCAGGAGGGGTCAGCGAGCAGTACTTC.

V and J are TRBV5-4 and TRBJ2-1, with TRBD1 identical over 9 bases. V shed 7 bases, J shed 0 bases, and the junction held 8 bases outside the gene matches. Germline CDR1 and CDR2: SGHNT and YYREEE (reference sequence). The CDR3 has 16 amino acids. CDR3 in DNA: TGTGCCAGCCGAACAGGGGGCACGGGCTCCTACAATGAGCAGTTCTTC. Protein product: CASRTGGTGSYNEQFF.

This clone was observed a few times. The rearrangement links TRBV5-1 to TRBJ2-7; 10 nucleotides agree with TRBD2. V trimming: 1 base; J trimming: 7 bases; junction bases outside the gene matches: 14. Germline lookup yields CDR1 SGHRS and CDR2 YFSETQ. The CDR3 covers 17 residues. The CDR3 is CASSLPLMASGGGEQYF. Written as DNA, the CDR3 is TGCGCCAGCAGCTTGCCCTTGATGGCTAGCGGGGGTGGTGAGCAGTACTTC.

This clone was seen a few times. For the CDR3, the DNA is TGCGCCAGCAGACGAACCACGACAGGTTTGGATACGCAGTATTTT. Its translation: CASRRTTTGLDTQYF. V usage is TRBV5-1 and J usage is TRBJ2-3; weak D call: TRBD1 (6 bases). The CDR3 extends over 15 amino acids. The germline V and J ends were trimmed by 5 bases and 6 bases, with 19 bases remaining between them. In germline, CDR1 is SGHRS, CDR2 YFSETQ.

This clone showed up just a few times. The rearrangement uses TRBV11-2 and TRBJ2-7; D perhaps matches TRBD1 (6 bases). Germline V gene sequence: CDR1 SGHAT, CDR2 FQNNGV. The CDR3 sequence is 16 residues long. V was shortened by 2 bases and J by 3 bases, with 17 bases between the two germline ends. CDR3 DNA: TGTGCCAGCAGCTTACGCAGGGGAGACCCTCTCTACGAGCAGTACTTC. Its translation is CASSLRRGDPLYEQYF.

This clone appeared a few times. The genes are TRBV12-5 and TRBJ2-7; D not resolved. The length of the CDR3 is 12 residues. Germline V gene lookup returns CDR1 LGHNT and CDR2 FRNRAP. Trimming took off 1 base at V and 5 bases at J, with 6 bases between the two ends. The CDR3 loop is CASGLGRNEQYF. The CDR3 coding sequence is TGTGCTAGTGGTTTGGGGAGAAACGAGCAGTACTTC.

By sample share, this clone is medium-sized. The rearrangement joins TRBV5-6 to TRBJ1-1; maybe TRBD1 (6 bases). V was shortened by 4 bases and J by 6 bases, with 13 bases between the two germline ends. CDR3 length: 13 residues. The germline V gene has CDR1 SGHDT and CDR2 YYEEEE. CDR3 loop: CASSEQGWPEAFF. CDR3 DNA sequence: TGTGCCAGCAGCGAGCAGGGGTGGCCTGAAGCTTTCTTT.

This rearrangement joins TRBV2 to TRBJ2-1; 8 positions agree with TRBD2. Trimming took 7 bases from V and 7 from J; bases not matched to a gene: 9. The CDR3 contains 14 residues. Germline loops: CDR1 SNHLY, CDR2 FYNNEI. CDR3 sequence reads: CASNGLALINEQFF. The CDR3 DNA is TGTGCCAGCAATGGACTAGCTCTAATTAATGAGCAGTTCTTC.

The chain employs TRBV5-1 and TRBJ2-1, with D possibly being TRBD2 (6 bases). The CDR3 spans 15 residues. Deletions cut 3 bases from V and 2 bases from J, with 12 bases between. Germline V lookup: CDR1 SGHRS, CDR2 YFSETQ. In DNA form, the CDR3 reads TGCGCCAGCAGCTCACTAGCAACTCCCTACAATGAGCAGTTCTTC. Translating it yields CASSSLATPYNEQFF.

This clone was detected only a few times. The chain links TRBV5-1 to TRBJ2-3; D is perhaps TRBD1 (5 bases). Trimming removed 5 bases at V and 6 bases at J, with 19 bases between. The CDR3 length is 15 residues. The germline V gene has CDR1 SGHRS and CDR2 YFSETQ. CDR3 in amino acids: CASRTEIPRADTQYF. CDR3 bases: TGCGCCAGCAGGACAGAGATCCCCAGGGCGGATACGCAGTATTTT. Supplemented by reference TRBV5-1 and TRBJ2-3, the full variable domain reads KAGVTQTPRYLIKTRGQQVTLSCSPISGHRSVSWYQQTPGQGLQFLFEYFSETQRNKGNFPGRFSGRQFSNSRSEMNVSTLELGDSALYLCASRTEIPRADTQYFGPGTRLTVL.

The gene calls are TRBV9 and TRBJ2-5; 7 bases are a match to TRBD1. The V and J ends lost 2 bases and 3 bases, in that order; junction bases with no gene match: 4. This CDR3 spans 14 amino acids. The germline CDR1 and CDR2 sequences are SGDLS and YYNGEE. In nucleotides, the CDR3 is TGTGCCAGCAGCGTGACAGGGCGCAAAGAGACCCAGTACTTC. This codes for CASSVTGRKETQYF.

This rearrangement joins TRBV27 to TRBJ1-6; TRBD1 aligns across 7 bases. From germline, CDR1 is MNHEY and CDR2 SMNVEV (reference sequence). V gave up 2 bases and J gave up 10 bases; unmatched junction bases: 5. There are 14 residues in the CDR3. The CDR3 loop is CASSLPAGGSPLHF. DNA for the CDR3: TGTGCCAGCAGTTTACCGGCAGGGGGGTCACCCCTCCACTTT.

This chain uses TRBV10-2 with TRBJ2-3; TRBD1 might be the D (5 bases). The CDR3 contains 13 residues. Trimming removed 10 bases from V and 0 bases from J, with 11 bases in between. Germline V gene lookup returns CDR1 WSHSY and CDR2 SAAADI. The CDR3 is CATCRDSTDTQYF. The CDR3 bases are TGCGCCACCTGCAGGGATAGCACAGATACGCAGTATTTT.

This clone was observed a handful of times. This chain connects TRBV9 to TRBJ1-6; possibly TRBD1 for D (6 bases). The V and J ends lost 3 bases and 9 bases respectively, with 22 bases between them. The germline gives CDR1 SGDLS, CDR2 YYNGEE. The CDR3 extends over 17 amino acids. The CDR3 spells CASSALGTRAQFSPLHF. CDR3 sequence (DNA): TGTGCCAGCAGCGCACTCGGGACAAGGGCTCAATTTTCACCCCTCCACTTT. Drawing the rest from reference TRBV9 and TRBJ1-6, the complete variable domain is DSGVTQTPKHLITATGQRVTLRCSPRSGDLSVYWYQQSLDQGLQFLIQYYNGEERAKGNILERFSAQQFPDLHSELNLSSLELGDSALYFCASSALGTRAQFSPLHFGNGTRLTVT.

V is TRBV19 and J is TRBJ2-7; 11 nucleotides line up with TRBD2. From germline, CDR1 is LNHDA and CDR2 SQIVND (reference sequence). V gave up 4 bases and J gave up 7 bases; unmatched junction bases: 9. The CDR3 is 15 residues long. Written as DNA, the CDR3 is TGTGCCAGTAGTACCCTAGCGGGGGGCCCGAAGGAGCAGTACTTC. Its translation: CASSTLAGGPKEQYF.

The chain carries TRBV6-1 and TRBJ1-2, with D uncertain. Germline assignment: CDR1 MNHNS and CDR2 SASEGT. V shed 2 bases and J shed 4 bases, with 14 bases lying between them. There are 15 residues in the CDR3. The CDR3 nucleotides are TGTGCCAGCAGTGAAAGTCGAATAGCCTTCTATGGCTACACCTTC. It yields the protein CASSESRIAFYGYTF.

This rearrangement joins TRBV18 to TRBJ1-1; tentative D call: TRBD1 (6 bases). Germline V CDR1 and CDR2: KGHSH, LQKENI. V was clipped by 1 base and J by 2 bases, with 14 bases between them. CDR3 length: 16 amino acids. CDR3 region: CASSPRQQGTNTEAFF. Written as DNA, the CDR3 is TGTGCCAGCTCACCACGTCAACAGGGAACAAACACTGAAGCTTTCTTT.

The gene calls are TRBV27 and TRBJ1-5, with D possibly matching TRBD1 (6 bases). V was trimmed by 8 bases and J by 0 bases, leaving 23 bases between them. Germline CDR1 MNHEY, CDR2 SMNVEV (reference sequence). The CDR3 is 18 amino acids. CDR3 bases: TGTGCCAGCCTGTTCGGGGGGCACCTCCTCTATAGCAATCAGCCCCAGCATTTT. Protein sequence: CASLFGGHLLYSNQPQHF.

The chain links TRBV7-9 to TRBJ1-1; 9 bases are shared with TRBD1. Looked up from germline, CDR1 is SEHNR and CDR2 is FQNEAQ (reference sequence). The V and J ends lost 5 bases and 4 bases, in that order; junction bases with no gene match: 5. This CDR3 spans 14 amino acids. The CDR3 loop is CASSPQGATTEAFF. The CDR3, as DNA: TGTGCCAGCAGCCCACAGGGGGCGACCACTGAAGCTTTCTTT.

The chain is built from TRBV29-1 and TRBJ2-7, with D maybe TRBD1 (5 bases). Germline CDR1 and CDR2: SQVTM and ANQGSEA. This CDR3 is 13 amino acids long. Trimming cost V 6 bases and J 5 bases, with 17 bases left between them. This CDR3 reads CSVGWGPWDEQYF. The CDR3 DNA reads as TGCAGCGTCGGATGGGGCCCCTGGGACGAGCAGTACTTC.

The CDR3 sequence: CASSLMTNDEKLFF. CDR3 in DNA: TGTGCCAGCAGCTTAATGACAAATGATGAAAAACTGTTTTTT. The chain has TRBV7-9 and TRBJ1-4; D not resolved. Per germline, CDR1 SEHNR and CDR2 FQNEAQ (reference sequence). CDR3 size: 14 residues. V shed 2 bases and J shed 6 bases, with 10 bases lying between them.

The CDR3 DNA reads TGTGCCAGCAGCTTAGCCGGGGGGGCAGATACGCAGTATTTT. This encodes CASSLAGGADTQYF. The V and J genes are TRBV7-9 and TRBJ2-3; TRBD2 agrees at 8 bases. This CDR3 comprises 14 residues. Looked up from germline, CDR1 is SEHNR and CDR2 is FQNEAQ (reference sequence). The V segment lost 0 bases and the J segment 4 bases; nucleotides outside the gene matches: 0.

The gene calls are TRBV7-6 and TRBJ1-1; 9 bases are shared with TRBD1. Germline loops: CDR1 SGHVS, CDR2 FNYEAQ. J was trimmed by 1 base and V by 5 bases; bases with no gene match: 5. This CDR3 contains 15 residues. The CDR3 coding sequence is TGTGCCAGCAGCCCGGGACAGGGCCCGAACACTGAAGCTTTCTTT. Translating it yields CASSPGQGPNTEAFF.

The genes are TRBV6-5 and TRBJ2-7; a weak D match, TRBD1 (5 bases). Germline CDR1 is MNHEY and CDR2 is SVGAGI. With 7 bases removed from V and 2 bases from J, the gap between germline ends came to 15 bases. This CDR3 region has 14 residues. CDR3 region: CASTSSWGPYEQYF. The DNA for the CDR3 is TGTGCCAGCACCTCCTCGTGGGGCCCCTACGAGCAGTACTTC.

The V gene is TRBV10-2, the J gene TRBJ1-2, with no clear D. This CDR3 comprises 12 residues. With 5 bases removed from V and 2 bases from J, the gap between germline ends came to 6 bases. Germline V CDR1 and CDR2: WSHSY, SAAADI. The CDR3 DNA sequence: TGCGCCAGCAGTACAGTAAACTATGGCTACACCTTC. Amino acids: CASSTVNYGYTF.

This chain joins TRBV6-5 and TRBJ2-2; D not certain. The germline gives CDR1 MNHEY, CDR2 SVGAGI. Trimming cost V 7 bases and J 0 bases, with 12 bases left between them. The CDR3 runs to 15 residues. The CDR3 protein is CASTPLGSNTGELFF. The CDR3 nucleotides are TGTGCCAGCACCCCACTCGGGTCGAACACCGGGGAGCTGTTTTTT.

V gene TRBV18 combines with J gene TRBJ1-1; 7 positions agree with TRBD1. Trimming cost V 6 bases and J 2 bases; bases outside gene matches: 9. The CDR3 runs 15 residues. Germline V gene data show CDR1 as KGHSH and CDR2 as LQKENI. CDR3 region: CASSRLGQPNTEAFF. The CDR3 DNA reads as TGTGCCAGCTCGCGGCTGGGACAGCCTAACACTGAAGCTTTCTTT.

The CDR3: CASSAGLAGPYEQYF. The DNA for the CDR3 is TGTGCCAGCTCAGCGGGACTAGCGGGGCCCTACGAGCAGTACTTC. This rearrangement joins TRBV18 to TRBJ2-7; 13 bases fit TRBD2. This CDR3 comprises 15 residues. Germline-derived CDR1 and CDR2 are KGHSH and LQKENI. Germline trimming cut 5 bases from V and 2 bases from J; bases unmatched to any gene: 3.